What follows are 21 T cell receptor beta chains derived from one specimen sequenced in a study of T cell responses to AZD1222 COVID-19 vaccine. Here immunoSEQ multiplex PCR was the method, and the copy in TCRdb shows in-frame clones only, minus some. Of approximately 140,000 clones in the sample, about 91% were seen once. Sequencing was performed on peripheral blood, taken on day 0 of AZD1222 vaccination. The receptors come from an adult in good health.

This clone was seen only a few times. V is TRBV10-2 and J is TRBJ2-1; 14 bases are shared with TRBD2. Losses at the gene ends were 8 bases for V and 0 bases for J; bases not matched to a gene: 15. The CDR3 loop spans 20 amino acids. From germline, CDR1 is WSHSY and CDR2 SAAADI. The CDR3 protein is CASENTGTSGGPSSYNEQFF. The CDR3 bases are TGCGCCAGCGAAAACACCGGGACTAGCGGGGGACCCAGCTCCTACAATGAGCAGTTCTTC.

This clone was seen just once. The chain uses TRBV19 and TRBJ2-2, with D uncertain. The CDR3 consists of 13 residues. The germline V gene has CDR1 LNHDA and CDR2 SQIVND (reference sequence). V was clipped by 6 bases and J by 1 base, with 6 bases between them. The DNA of the CDR3 is TGTGCCAGTAGACCCATGAACACCGGGGAGCTGTTTTTT. Protein sequence: CASRPMNTGELFF.

In its sample, this clone was seen a few times. The rearrangement links TRBV7-2 to TRBJ2-1; 9 bases are a match to TRBD2. Germline-derived CDR1 and CDR2 are SGHTA and FQGNSA. Germline trimming cut 3 bases from V and 7 bases from J; bases unmatched to any gene: 4. The length of the CDR3 is 14 residues. CDR3 protein: CASSFISGRNEQFF. The CDR3, as DNA: TGTGCCAGCAGCTTCATTAGCGGGAGAAATGAGCAGTTCTTC.

V usage is TRBV2 and J usage is TRBJ2-7, with D possibly matching TRBD2 (6 bases). The CDR3 spans 14 residues. The V gene lost 6 bases and the J gene lost 3 bases, with 15 bases spanning the gap. CDR1 is SNHLY and CDR2 is FYNNEI in the germline V gene. The CDR3 sequence is CASSPGLPVYEQYF. CDR3 nucleotides: TGTGCCAGCAGCCCGGGACTCCCCGTCTACGAGCAGTACTTC.

This chain uses TRBV24-1 with TRBJ2-5, with a possible D match to TRBD1 (5 bases). The V gene's germline CDR1 is KGHDR and CDR2 SFDVKD. The CDR3 totals 13 residues. Trimming shortened V by 4 bases and J by 2 bases, and 7 bases separated the two germline ends. CDR3 bases: TGTGCCACCAGTGAAGACAGACAAGAGACCCAGTACTTC. It codes for CATSEDRQETQYF.

This chain uses TRBV27 with TRBJ1-3, with D hard to call. Looked up from germline, CDR1 is MNHEY and CDR2 is SMNVEV (reference sequence). The CDR3 contains 16 residues. V dropped 1 base and J dropped 0 bases, with 10 bases sitting between them. In DNA, the CDR3 is TGTGCCAGCAGTTTATTCGCAGACCCCTCTGGAAACACCATATATTTT. Its protein is CASSLFADPSGNTIYF.

The chain combines TRBV24-1 with TRBJ2-2; D remains ambiguous. The CDR3 length is 16 residues. CDR1 and CDR2 from the germline V gene are KGHDR and SFDVKD. V gave up 3 bases and J gave up 2 bases, with 12 bases separating them. The CDR3 reads CATSDPAWANTGELFF. The CDR3 bases are TGTGCCACCAGTGATCCGGCCTGGGCCAACACCGGGGAGCTGTTTTTT.

V and J are TRBV10-3 and TRBJ2-2; TRBD1 or TRBD2 may be the D gene (6 bases each). Germline V gene lookup returns CDR1 ENHRY and CDR2 SYGVKD. This CDR3 has 12 amino acids. V dropped 7 bases and J dropped 7 bases, with 10 bases sitting between them. CDR3 amino acids: CAITGGGGELFF. Written as DNA, the CDR3 is TGTGCCATCACCGGGGGCGGCGGGGAGCTGTTTTTT.

For the CDR3, the DNA is TGTGCCACCAGCAGTGGTGGACCGAGTGAAGAGACCCAGTACTTC. Its protein is CATSSGGPSEETQYF. This chain joins TRBV15 and TRBJ2-5; D is undetermined. Trimming took off 3 bases at V and 3 bases at J, with 14 bases between the two ends. Germline CDR1 and CDR2: LNHNV and YYDKDF (reference sequence). The CDR3 runs 15 residues.

The table lists this clone with a count of one. The V and J genes are TRBV6-2 or TRBV6-3 and TRBJ1-2, with TRBD1 as a possible D gene (6 bases). Germline V gives CDR1 MNHEY, CDR2 SVGEGT. V lost 5 bases and J lost 5, with 9 bases in between. CDR3 size: 12 residues. The CDR3 region has the DNA TGTGCCAGCAGTCGGACAGAGTATGGCTACACCTTC. Its protein product is CASSRTEYGYTF.

This chain joins TRBV12-1 and TRBJ1-1. TRBV12-1 is an annotated pseudogene. This CDR3 is built from 14 residues. CDR3 residues: CASPLTGRDTEAFF. CDR3 DNA sequence: TGTGCCAGCCCTCTGACAGGGAGGGACACTGAAGCTTTCTTT.

The chain carries TRBV7-2 and TRBJ1-6; 7 bases fit TRBD1. J lost 10 bases, V lost 2 bases, and 14 bases had no gene match. The CDR3 has 17 residues. CDR1 is SGHTA, CDR2 FQGNSA, per germline. Here the CDR3 DNA reads TGTGCCAGCAGCTTATCGGTGACCCGACAGGGACGCTCACCCCTCCACTTT. Protein product: CASSLSVTRQGRSPLHF.

The chain recombines TRBV4-1 with TRBJ1-3, with D uncertain. The CDR3 spans 16 residues. Trimming took off 2 bases at V and 3 bases at J, with 14 bases between the two ends. Germline lookup yields CDR1 MGHRA and CDR2 YSYEKL. CDR3 amino acids: CASSQSPAMGGNTIYF. The DNA of the CDR3 is TGCGCCAGCAGCCAATCCCCCGCTATGGGTGGAAACACCATATATTTT.

The chain couples TRBV11-3 to TRBJ2-1; no reliable D call. The CDR3 is made up of 13 amino acids. With 3 bases removed from V and 4 bases from J, the gap between germline ends came to 7 bases. Germline loops: CDR1 SGHNT, CDR2 YENEEA. Here the CDR3 DNA reads TGTGCCAGCAGCTTCGACACTTACAATGAGCAGTTCTTC. Translating it yields CASSFDTYNEQFF.

This chain links TRBV19 with TRBJ2-5; no clear D. CDR1 is LNHDA, CDR2 SQIVND, per germline (reference sequence). With 3 bases removed from V and 5 bases from J, the gap between germline ends came to 7 bases. The CDR3 totals 12 residues. CDR3 DNA: TGTGCCAGTAGTATTCGGGCGGAGACCCAGTACTTC. Protein: CASSIRAETQYF.

J is TRBJ2-7 and V is TRBV9, with D uncertain. The CDR3 contains 15 residues. Germline CDR1 SGDLS, CDR2 YYNGEE. V gave up 0 bases and J gave up 1 base, with 11 bases separating them. This CDR3 reads CASSVVDGGSYEQYF. Written as DNA, the CDR3 is TGTGCCAGCAGCGTAGTTGACGGCGGATCCTACGAGCAGTACTTC.

This rearrangement joins TRBV18 to TRBJ1-6; D gene unclear. This CDR3 contains 15 residues. Trimming removed 3 bases at V and 0 bases at J, with 6 bases between. Germline V gene data show CDR1 as KGHSH and CDR2 as LQKENI. The CDR3 region is CASSPESSYNSPLHF. The CDR3 nucleotides are TGTGCCAGCTCACCGGAGAGCTCCTATAATTCACCCCTCCACTTT.

The J gene is TRBJ1-4, the V gene TRBV6-5; tentatively, D is TRBD1 (5 bases). CDR3 size: 13 residues. The germline CDR1 and CDR2 sequences are MNHEY and SVGAGI. Deletions cut 4 bases from V and 10 bases from J, with 13 bases between. CDR3 DNA: TGTGCCAGCAGTTTATTGGGGGACGGAAAACTGTTTTTT. It yields the protein CASSLLGDGKLFF.

V usage is TRBV3-1 (or the pseudogene TRBV3-2) and J usage is TRBJ1-2, with D tentatively TRBD1 (5 bases). Trimming cost V 4 bases and J 4 bases, with 10 bases left between them. From germline, CDR1 is LGHDT and CDR2 YNNKEL (reference sequence). This CDR3 has 13 amino acids. CDR3 coding DNA: TGTGCCAGCAGCCCACAGGACACCTATGGCTACACCTTC. Amino acid sequence: CASSPQDTYGYTF.

The rearrangement uses TRBV5-1 and TRBJ2-7, with 8 bases that match TRBD2. The germline V gene has CDR1 SGHRS and CDR2 YFSETQ. V shed 7 bases and J 3 bases; nucleotides not matched to a gene: 9. This CDR3 region has 14 residues. This CDR3 is CASGSGSFLYEQYF. DNA of the CDR3: TGCGCCAGCGGAAGCGGGAGCTTTCTCTACGAGCAGTACTTC.

V and J are TRBV2 and TRBJ2-3; tentative D call: TRBD2 (7 bases). Germline lookup yields CDR1 SNHLY and CDR2 FYNNEI. CDR3 length: 16 amino acids. The ends were cut back, 7 bases at V and 5 bases at J, with 22 bases in the middle. CDR3 loop: CASTYRGGAMGDTQYF. CDR3 DNA sequence: TGTGCCAGCACCTACCGTGGGGGGGCGATGGGAGATACGCAGTATTTT.